This T cell receptor (beta chain) was retrieved from a study of control samples from healthy donors and cancer patients. Using immunoSEQ multiplex PCR, the repertoire was profiled, and TCRdb retains in-frame clones only, with some absent. Counted here are around 22,000 clones, roughly 85% occurring once; the ten biggest clones make up over 35%. Sequencing used PBMCs. The TCR was taken from a man between 60 and 70 years old with head and neck cancer.

For the CDR3, the DNA is TGTGCCAGCAGCCAAGATAGTTTGAGGACCGCCGGCACAGATACGCAGTATTTT. Translating it yields CASSQDSLRTAGTDTQYF. The J gene is TRBJ2-3, the V gene TRBV4-2; D gene unclear. The CDR3 has 18 amino acids. Trimming removed 0 bases at V and 1 base at J, with 17 bases between. Germline V gene data show CDR1 as LGHNA and CDR2 as YNFKEQ.